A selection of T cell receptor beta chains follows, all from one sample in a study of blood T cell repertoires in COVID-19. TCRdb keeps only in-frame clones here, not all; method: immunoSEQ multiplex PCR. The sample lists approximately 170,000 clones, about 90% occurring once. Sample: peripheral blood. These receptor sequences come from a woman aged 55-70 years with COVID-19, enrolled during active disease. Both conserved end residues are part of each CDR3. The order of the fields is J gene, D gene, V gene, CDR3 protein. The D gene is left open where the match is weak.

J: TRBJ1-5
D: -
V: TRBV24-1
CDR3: CATRMGRPKRHF

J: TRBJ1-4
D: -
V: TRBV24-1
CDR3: CAFWGESNEKLFF

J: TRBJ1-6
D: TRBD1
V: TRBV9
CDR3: CASSGGTGYSSPLHF

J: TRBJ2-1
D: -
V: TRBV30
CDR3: CAWSDWGELYNEQFF

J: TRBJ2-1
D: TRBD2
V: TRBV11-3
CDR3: CASSLGTSGRARDEQFF

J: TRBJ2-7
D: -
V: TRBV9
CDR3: CASSPRQSSYEQYF

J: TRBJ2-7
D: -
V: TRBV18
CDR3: CASSQPGTPPYEQYF

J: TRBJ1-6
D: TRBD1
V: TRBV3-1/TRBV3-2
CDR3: CASSLTGGDSPLHF

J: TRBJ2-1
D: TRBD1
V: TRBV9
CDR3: CASSAGTGIHNEQFF

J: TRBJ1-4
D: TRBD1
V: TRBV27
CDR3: CASSPGTGGEKLFF